The TCR beta chain under discussion was sequenced for a study of T cells in Graves' hyperthyroidism and ophthalmopathy. Study-wide results and limits: Prediction of ophthalmopathy progression came a median about 6 months pre-onset.

Trimming cost V 5 bases and J 1 base, with 10 bases left between them. This CDR3 spans 14 amino acids. The germline gives CDR1 KGHDR, CDR2 SFDVKD. RNA transcripts gave rise to amplified TCR beta CDR3 regions. HTBI primers drove first-round RT-PCR of the TCR CDR3. TCRdb recomputed calls from the multiplex PCR reads with MiXCR, one row per CDR3 protein. The table lists 600,000 to 800,000 distinct CDR3 sequences, roughly a third of them singletons. Many counts were recorded for this clonotype. Its antigen remains unknown. This clonotype originated in a woman aged 35 to 49 with Graves' hyperthyroidism. Sequenced material: blood. The genes are TRBV24-1 and TRBJ1-2; weak D call: TRBD1 (6 bases). CDR3 protein: CATSAWTVNYGYTF. The DNA for the CDR3 is TGTGCCACCAGTGCTTGGACAGTTAACTATGGCTACACCTTC.